This record looks at one T cell receptor beta chain sequence and its context. This sample was included in a study of blood T cell repertoires in COVID-19. V was pared by 3 bases and J by 1 base, with 14 bases between. There are 15 residues in the CDR3. CDR1 and CDR2 (germline): SGHRS, YFSETQ. Sequenced by immunoSEQ multiplex PCR; TCRdb stores in-frame clones only, minus some. Counted here are hundreds of thousands of clones, 85% occurring once; the ten biggest clones make up about 2.5%. Sequenced input: PBMCs or T cells enriched from blood (not recorded which). This rearrangement joins TRBV5-1 to TRBJ2-7, with D perhaps TRBD2 (7 bases). This sequence was found in a woman aged 45-65 years who had recovered from COVID-19. CDR3 nucleotide sequence: TGCGCCAGCAGCTGGGGGGGCCAAATTTCCTACGAGCAGTACTTC. Translation: CASSWGGQISYEQYF.